This T cell receptor beta chain was captured in a study of blood T cell repertoires in COVID-19. Source study methods: The assay estimated nucleated cells by amplifying reference gene primers. The protocol was immunoSEQ multiplex PCR, while the TCRdb copy is restricted to in-frame clones and leaves out a portion. Clone size and the V and J calls come from that table; the DNA yielded D and trimming. This sample carries roughly 200,000 clones, approximately 80% of them seen once, and the ten largest clones take approximately 1.5%. The sequence derives from a human donor in a cohort sampled during active COVID-19. The sequenced sample was peripheral blood.

The CDR3 bases are TGCGCCAGCAGCCAGGGGGCTAGTCCCGGGGAGCTGTTTTTT. Translating it yields CASSQGASPGELFF. V gene TRBV5-1 combines with J gene TRBJ2-2; 8 bases map to TRBD1. Trimming cost V 4 bases and J 6 bases; bases outside gene matches: 5. Germline assignment: CDR1 SGHRS and CDR2 YFSETQ. The CDR3 runs to 14 residues.